This T cell receptor (beta chain) derives from a study of identical twins. Germline V gives CDR1 SGHRS, CDR2 YFSETQ. The CDR3 is 16 amino acids. Trimming shortened V by 4 bases and J by 5 bases, and 21 bases separated the two germline ends. A single record per CDR3 protein comes from TCRdb applying MiXCR to the 5' RACE reads. The repertoire has approximately 630,000 distinct CDR3 sequences, just over 7% of them found once; the top ten carry 1.6%. This clonotype has a handful of counts. Its antigen is as yet unknown. The study's findings and limits: Invariant populations such as MAIT and iNKT cells could partly muddle zero-insertion analyses.

These same data were also listed under a study on yellow fever vaccine responses in identical twins. As reported in that work: The authors reported partly convergent, partly personalized vaccine responses in identical twins.

The chain recombines TRBV5-1 with TRBJ1-2; maybe TRBD1 (5 bases). The clonotype originates from a woman in her late teens or twenties in good health. The sample consisted of PBMCs. CDR3 bases: TGCGCCAGCAGCCTGACGATCCCCGGGACTGTTTATGGCTACACCTTC. Translating gives CASSLTIPGTVYGYTF.